The source of this TCR beta chain is a study of cytomegalovirus exposure and HLA in healthy donors. This PCR relied on a set of 60 Vbeta primers and 13 Jbeta primers. Generated by immunoSEQ multiplex PCR, the TCRdb table keeps only in-frame clones and is missing some. The sample contains about 67,000 clones, about 70% of which appear only once. Findings of the study overall: Accurate prediction of most subjects' HLA-A and HLA-B alleles from TCR beta sequences was reported. The authors listed 150 to 200 TCR beta chains as cytomegalovirus-associated. A later analysis appeared to link common viral pathogens to several of the most significant clusters.

As to this clone: Its antigen remains unknown.

Trimming removed 5 bases from V and 1 base from J, with 24 bases in between. Germline V gene data show CDR1 as LNHDA and CDR2 as SQIVND (reference sequence). CDR3 size: 20 residues. V usage is TRBV19 and J usage is TRBJ1-6; no definite D call. The TCR originated in a woman in her thirties in good health and CMV-seronegative. Sequenced input: PBMCs. The CDR3 DNA reads as TGTGCCAGTAGTTCTACTCCCATTGTGAGGGAAGCATCCTATAATTCACCCCTCCACTTT. Amino acid sequence: CASSSTPIVREASYNSPLHF.